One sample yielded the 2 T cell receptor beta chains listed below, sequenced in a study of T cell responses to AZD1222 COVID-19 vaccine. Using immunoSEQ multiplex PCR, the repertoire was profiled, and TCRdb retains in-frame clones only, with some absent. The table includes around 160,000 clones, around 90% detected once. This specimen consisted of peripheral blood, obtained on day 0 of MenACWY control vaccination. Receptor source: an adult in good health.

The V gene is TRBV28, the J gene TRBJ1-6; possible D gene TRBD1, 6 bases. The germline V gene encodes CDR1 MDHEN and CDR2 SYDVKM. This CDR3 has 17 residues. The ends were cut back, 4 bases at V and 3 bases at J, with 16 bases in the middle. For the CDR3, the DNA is TGTGCCAGCAGTTCCTATACCATGACAGGCTATAATTCACCCCTCCACTTT. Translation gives CASSSYTMTGYNSPLHF.

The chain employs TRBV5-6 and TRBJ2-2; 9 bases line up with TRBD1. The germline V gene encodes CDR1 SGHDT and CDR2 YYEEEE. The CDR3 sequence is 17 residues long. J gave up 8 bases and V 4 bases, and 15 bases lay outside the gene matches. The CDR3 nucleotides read TGTGCCAGCAGCCAGGCCAGGAAATACAGGGGGCGAGGGGAGCTGTTTTTT. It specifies CASSQARKYRGRGELFF.